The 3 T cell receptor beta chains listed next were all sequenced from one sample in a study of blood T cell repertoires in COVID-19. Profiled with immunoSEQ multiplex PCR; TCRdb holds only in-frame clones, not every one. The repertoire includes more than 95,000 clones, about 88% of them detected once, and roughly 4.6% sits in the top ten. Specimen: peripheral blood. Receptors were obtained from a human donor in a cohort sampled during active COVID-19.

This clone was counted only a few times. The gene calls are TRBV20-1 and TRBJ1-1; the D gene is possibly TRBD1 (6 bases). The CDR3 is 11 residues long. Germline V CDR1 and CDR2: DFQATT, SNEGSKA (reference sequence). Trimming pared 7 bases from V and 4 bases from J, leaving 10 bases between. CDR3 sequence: CSVRGGTEAFF. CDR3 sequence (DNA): TGCAGTGTCAGGGGTGGCACTGAAGCTTTCTTT.

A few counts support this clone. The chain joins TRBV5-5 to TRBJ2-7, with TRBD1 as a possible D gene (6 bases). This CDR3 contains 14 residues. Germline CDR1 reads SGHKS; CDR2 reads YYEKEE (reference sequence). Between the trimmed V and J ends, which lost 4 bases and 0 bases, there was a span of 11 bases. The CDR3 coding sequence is TGTGCCAGCAGCACCCAGGGGAACTCCTACGAGCAGTACTTC. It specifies CASSTQGNSYEQYF.

CDR3 in amino acids: CASRPGQGAYEQYF. In DNA, the CDR3 is TGTGCCAGCAGACCGGGACAGGGGGCTTACGAGCAGTACTTC. The chain recombines TRBV2 with TRBJ2-7, with 12 bases lining up with TRBD1. The germline CDR1 and CDR2 sequences are SNHLY and FYNNEI. The CDR3 runs 14 residues. Germline trimming cut 6 bases from V and 4 bases from J; bases unmatched to any gene: 4.